This T cell receptor beta chain was obtained from a study of T cell changes during pregnancy in multiple sclerosis. There are 14 residues in the CDR3. Looked up from germline, CDR1 is SEHNR and CDR2 is FQNEAQ (reference sequence). V was shortened by 0 bases and J by 3 bases, with 7 bases between the two germline ends. Sequenced by immunoSEQ multiplex PCR; TCRdb stores in-frame clones only, minus some. The table records some 90,000 clones, roughly nine tenths of them present only once. This clonotype was obtained from a female donor in good health, enrolled as a control in a pregnancy study. Source: peripheral blood, taken after pregnancy. V usage is TRBV7-9 and J usage is TRBJ2-3, with a weak D call TRBD2 (6 bases). The CDR3 spells CASSLAGGTDTQYF. Here the CDR3 DNA reads TGTGCCAGCAGCTTAGCAGGAGGGACAGATACGCAGTATTTT. Supplemented by reference TRBV7-9 and TRBJ2-3, the full variable domain reads DTGVSQNPRHKITKRGQNVTFRCDPISEHNRLYWYRQTLGQGPEFLTYFQNEAQLEKSRLLSDRFSAERPKGSFSTLEIQRTEQGDSAMYLCASSLAGGTDTQYFGPGTRLTVL.